These 23 T cell receptor beta chains came from one sample sequenced in a study of cytomegalovirus exposure and HLA in healthy donors. PCR amplification relied on 60 Vbeta primers (plus 13 Jbeta primers). Produced via immunoSEQ multiplex PCR; TCRdb's table is partial and in-frame only. The repertoire includes 150,000 to 200,000 clones, roughly 87% of them detected once, and less than 1.6% sits in the top ten. Sequencing was carried out using PBMCs. The origin of the receptors is a girl aged 10 to 17 in good health and CMV-seropositive.

This sequence joins TRBV27 and TRBJ2-1, with 15 bases matching TRBD2. The CDR3 is 19 residues long. Germline values: CDR1 MNHEY, CDR2 SMNVEV (reference sequence). V lost 1 base and J lost 9; bases outside the gene matches: 13. CDR3 protein: CASSLFGLAGGPSFIEQFF. The CDR3 coding sequence is TGTGCCAGCAGTTTATTTGGACTAGCGGGAGGGCCGAGTTTCATTGAGCAGTTCTTC.

This chain joins TRBV28 and TRBJ2-7; TRBD2 is a possible D gene (6 bases). This CDR3 has 20 residues. Germline values: CDR1 MDHEN, CDR2 SYDVKM. With 3 bases removed from V and 3 bases from J, the gap between germline ends came to 30 bases. The CDR3 DNA reads TGTGCCAGCAGTTTTCCGTTAACGGTGGATGGGACCGGGGGACGCTACGAGCAGTACTTC. Protein: CASSFPLTVDGTGGRYEQYF.

J is TRBJ1-2 and V is TRBV7-2; D is unclear. The V gene's germline CDR1 is SGHTA and CDR2 FQGNSA. The germline V and J ends were trimmed by 4 bases and 6 bases, with 21 bases remaining between them. The CDR3 runs to 16 residues. Written as DNA, the CDR3 is TGTGCCAGCAGCTCGGGCCGGAGTTTGAGGAGGGATGGCTACACCTTC. Residues: CASSSGRSLRRDGYTF.

The V call is TRBV11-3, the J call TRBJ2-1; 11 nucleotides line up with TRBD2. Germline V gene lookup returns CDR1 SGHNT and CDR2 YENEEA. V lost 5 bases to trimming and J lost 4 bases; unmatched junction nucleotides: 4. The length of the CDR3 is 15 residues. The CDR3: CASSKGLAGYNEQFF. CDR3 DNA: TGTGCCAGCAGCAAAGGACTAGCGGGTTACAATGAGCAGTTCTTC. The whole variable domain, filled in from reference TRBV11-3 and TRBJ2-1, reads EAGVVQSPRYKIIEKKQPVAFWCNPISGHNTLYWYLQNLGQGPELLIRYENEEAVDDSQLPKDRFSAERLKGVDSTLKIQPAELGDSAVYLCASSKGLAGYNEQFFGPGTRLTVL.

This rearrangement joins TRBV2 to TRBJ1-5; the match to TRBD1 covers 8 bases. Looked up from germline, CDR1 is SNHLY and CDR2 is FYNNEI. V gave up 3 bases and J gave up 0 bases; unmatched junction bases: 4. This CDR3 region has 16 residues. The DNA of the CDR3 is TGTGCCAGCAGTGACCAGGGGGCGGATAGCAATCAGCCCCAGCATTTT. It encodes CASSDQGADSNQPQHF.

The chain uses TRBV7-3 and TRBJ2-1; TRBD2 agrees at 13 bases. This CDR3 contains 15 residues. Germline V gene sequence: CDR1 SGHTA, CDR2 FQGTGA. With 3 bases clipped from V and 7 bases from J, the junction kept 3 bases outside the gene matches. The CDR3 sequence: CASSLSGLAGNEQFF. Written as DNA, the CDR3 is TGTGCCAGCAGCTTGTCGGGACTAGCGGGGAATGAGCAGTTCTTC.

The table lists this clone with a few counts. The chain employs TRBV27 and TRBJ1-2; D unclear. This CDR3 region has 13 residues. Germline CDR1 MNHEY, CDR2 SMNVEV (reference sequence). V lost 4 bases and J 2 bases, leaving 8 bases between the germline ends. This chain's CDR3 is CASSSEENYGYTF. The CDR3, as DNA: TGTGCCAGCAGTTCAGAAGAAAACTATGGCTACACCTTC.

This chain links TRBV5-1 with TRBJ2-5; D is possibly TRBD1 (6 bases). The end of the DNA fits TRBJ2-7 better, so the J call may be wrong. The length of the CDR3 is 16 residues. Germline V gives CDR1 SGHRS, CDR2 YFSETQ. The DNA of the CDR3 is TGCGCCAGCAGCCAACCGGACAGCCGTAGCTCCTACGAGCAGTACTTC. It encodes CASSQPDSRSSYEQYF.

This clone has only one observation. The rearrangement links TRBV7-6 to TRBJ2-7; D gene unclear. From germline, CDR1 is SGHVS and CDR2 FNYEAQ. Trimming pared 0 bases from V and 1 base from J, leaving 7 bases between. This CDR3 is 14 amino acids long. The CDR3 here is CASSLAPGSYEQYF. The CDR3 nucleotides are TGTGCCAGCAGCTTAGCCCCAGGATCCTACGAGCAGTACTTC.

The V gene is TRBV9, the J gene TRBJ2-7, with 11 bases aligning to TRBD1. The CDR3 spans 16 residues. The germline V gene has CDR1 SGDLS and CDR2 YYNGEE. The J segment lost 4 bases and the V segment lost 3 bases, leaving 9 bases of the junction unmatched. The chain's CDR3 is CASSGTAGTGGYEQYF. DNA for the CDR3: TGTGCCAGCAGCGGGACCGCCGGGACAGGGGGTTACGAGCAGTACTTC.

This chain uses TRBV7-6 with TRBJ1-4; unclear D gene. With 5 bases removed from V and 2 bases from J, the gap between germline ends came to 6 bases. This CDR3 contains 13 residues. CDR1 SGHVS and CDR2 FNYEAQ come from the germline V gene. Here the CDR3 DNA reads TGTGCCAGCAGCCTTGAGACTAATGAAAAACTGTTTTTT. Translation: CASSLETNEKLFF. Full variable domain (rest looked up from reference TRBV7-6 and TRBJ1-4): GAGVSQSPRYKVTKRGQDVALRCDPISGHVSLYWYRQALGQGPEFLTYFNYEAQQDKSGLPNDRFSAERPEGSISTLTIQRTEQRDSAMYRCASSLETNEKLFFGSGTQLSVL.

In this sample, this clone turned up a few times. The chain joins TRBV27 to TRBJ2-5; D is undetermined. CDR1 and CDR2 (germline): MNHEY, SMNVEV (reference sequence). V was pared by 1 base and J by 5 bases, with 11 bases between. The CDR3 is 14 residues long. This CDR3 reads CASSLFSARETQYF. For the CDR3, the DNA is TGTGCCAGCAGTTTATTCTCCGCCAGGGAGACCCAGTACTTC.

The gene calls are TRBV27 and TRBJ2-1, with a tentative D call TRBD1 (6 bases). Trimming removed 7 bases at V and 2 bases at J, with 12 bases between. Germline V gene lookup returns CDR1 MNHEY and CDR2 SMNVEV (reference sequence). The CDR3 covers 14 residues. The CDR3 coding sequence is TGTGCCAGCAAATCACAGGGCGCCTACAATGAGCAGTTCTTC. Translation gives CASKSQGAYNEQFF.

The rearrangement links TRBV14 to TRBJ1-1; the D gene is possibly TRBD1 (6 bases). Trimming left V 4 bases short and J 3 bases short, with 12 bases between. The CDR3 loop spans 14 amino acids. Per the germline V gene, CDR1 is SGHDN and CDR2 is FVKESK. The CDR3 sequence: CASSLTGSYTEAFF. In DNA form, the CDR3 reads TGTGCCAGCAGCCTTACAGGGTCGTACACTGAAGCTTTCTTT.

This chain uses TRBV6-5 with TRBJ1-2; possible D gene TRBD1, 6 bases. This CDR3 region has 13 residues. Trimming shortened V by 2 bases and J by 8 bases, and 12 bases separated the two germline ends. Germline lookup yields CDR1 MNHEY and CDR2 SVGAGI. The CDR3 DNA is TGTGCCAGCAGTTACCAGGGGCATCGCGGCTACACCTTC. This sequence encodes CASSYQGHRGYTF.

The gene calls are TRBV6-1 and TRBJ2-5, with D tentatively TRBD1 (5 bases). Trimming shortened V by 8 bases and J by 5 bases, and 18 bases separated the two germline ends. There are 14 residues in the CDR3. Germline lookup yields CDR1 MNHNS and CDR2 SASEGT. DNA for the CDR3: TGTGCCAGCCGCGAGGACACTCTGGGGGAGACCCAGTACTTC. This codes for CASREDTLGETQYF.

This clone was recorded only once. The same CDR3 also results from other DNA sequences found in this sample. The rearrangement uses TRBV11-2 and TRBJ2-7; 9 bases are shared with TRBD1. V lost 1 base and J lost 4; bases outside the gene matches: 2. Germline loops: CDR1 SGHAT, CDR2 FQNNGV. The CDR3 is 14 amino acids. This CDR3 is CASSLGDRVYEQYF. The DNA of the CDR3 is TGTGCCAGCAGCTTAGGGGACAGGGTTTACGAGCAGTACTTC.

The V and J genes are TRBV19 and TRBJ1-5, with 9 bases identical to TRBD1. There are 16 residues in the CDR3. The germline V gene encodes CDR1 LNHDA and CDR2 SQIVND (reference sequence). V lost 1 base and J lost 6; bases outside the gene matches: 7. CDR3 loop: CASSIGTGEVGQPQHF. As DNA, the CDR3 is TGTGCCAGTAGTATAGGGACAGGGGAGGTGGGTCAGCCCCAGCATTTT.

The J gene is TRBJ2-7, the V gene TRBV28; 9 nucleotides agree with TRBD2. Germline V gene lookup returns CDR1 MDHEN and CDR2 SYDVKM. Trimming removed 11 bases from V and 4 bases from J; junction bases left unmatched: 6. The CDR3 spans 12 residues. CDR3 region: CAVTSGPYEQYF. The CDR3 nucleotides read TGTGCCGTGACTAGCGGACCGTACGAGCAGTACTTC.

The V gene is TRBV19, the J gene TRBJ2-1; 10 bases match TRBD2. Germline assignment: CDR1 LNHDA and CDR2 SQIVND (reference sequence). The trim removed 5 bases at V and 0 bases at J, leaving 4 bases unmatched. This CDR3 has 16 amino acids. The CDR3 is CASSSSGGSSYNEQFF. The DNA for the CDR3 is TGTGCCAGTAGTTCTAGCGGGGGCAGCTCCTACAATGAGCAGTTCTTC.

The chain carries TRBV29-1 and TRBJ2-3, with 8 bases aligning to TRBD2. Trimming cost V 7 bases and J 0 bases; bases outside gene matches: 6. Germline-derived CDR1 and CDR2 are SQVTM and ANQGSEA. There are 14 residues in the CDR3. The CDR3 region has the DNA TGCAGCGCTTGCGGGGGGCCCAGCACAGATACGCAGTATTTT. It yields the protein CSACGGPSTDTQYF.

The V and J genes are TRBV7-9 and TRBJ2-3; 11 positions agree with TRBD2. This CDR3 spans 16 amino acids. The germline CDR1 and CDR2 sequences are SEHNR and FQNEAQ (reference sequence). After removal of 5 bases from V and 1 base from J, the junction contained 5 bases not matched to a gene. The CDR3 here is CASSPVAGGGTDTQYF. CDR3 nucleotide sequence: TGTGCCAGCAGCCCAGTAGCGGGAGGGGGCACAGATACGCAGTATTTT.

The rearrangement uses TRBV5-1 and TRBJ1-1, with TRBD1 matching 7 bases. CDR1 and CDR2 (germline): SGHRS, YFSETQ. V shed 5 bases and J 3 bases; nucleotides not matched to a gene: 4. The CDR3 spans 13 residues. The chain's CDR3 is CASRGTEHTEAFF. CDR3 DNA sequence: TGCGCCAGCAGGGGGACAGAACACACTGAAGCTTTCTTT. The whole variable domain, remainder taken from reference TRBV5-1 and TRBJ1-1, is KAGVTQTPRYLIKTRGQQVTLSCSPISGHRSVSWYQQTPGQGLQFLFEYFSETQRNKGNFPGRFSGRQFSNSRSEMNVSTLELGDSALYLCASRGTEHTEAFFGQGTRLTVV.